Each of the 25 T cell receptor beta chains below was sequenced from the same sample in a study of cytomegalovirus exposure and HLA in healthy donors. In the PCR, 60 Vbeta and 13 Jbeta primers were used. This table comes from immunoSEQ multiplex PCR, and its TCRdb copy is limited to in-frame clones, with some not included. This table holds hundreds of thousands of clones, roughly 81% found once. Sequenced: PBMCs. Source of these receptors: a girl aged 2-10 years in good health and CMV-seronegative.

Concerning this clone: The same CDR3 can be traced to other DNA sequences in this sample. This chain links TRBV6-5 with TRBJ1-1; tentative D call: TRBD1 (6 bases). From germline, CDR1 is MNHEY and CDR2 SVGAGI. Trimming stripped 6 bases from V and 3 bases from J, with 14 bases between. The CDR3 sequence is 14 residues long. The CDR3 here is CASSPGHRDTEAFF. The CDR3 bases are TGTGCCAGCAGCCCGGGACATCGGGACACTGAAGCTTTCTTT.

This clone was recorded only once. The V and J genes are TRBV2 and TRBJ1-5; no definite D call. Germline CDR1 is SNHLY and CDR2 is FYNNEI. V gave up 6 bases and J gave up 6 bases, with 9 bases separating them. The CDR3 consists of 12 residues. The CDR3 loop reads CASRSRGQPQHF. CDR3 nucleotides: TGTGCCAGCAGGTCCCGAGGTCAGCCCCAGCATTTT.

The genes are TRBV6-1 and TRBJ1-5, with a weak D call TRBD1 (5 bases). Trimming removed 6 bases at V and 3 bases at J, with 12 bases between. The CDR3 contains 14 residues. The V gene's germline CDR1 is MNHNS and CDR2 SASEGT. The CDR3 nucleotides read TGTGCCAGCAGGGGGGGACTTCTCAATCAGCCCCAGCATTTT. Residues: CASRGGLLNQPQHF.

The DNA for the CDR3 is TGTGCCAGCAGTGAATATTCGGGACAGGGGGATCAGCCCCAGCATTTT. It is translated as CASSEYSGQGDQPQHF. This chain links TRBV6-1 with TRBJ1-5; TRBD1 aligns across 11 bases. CDR1 is MNHNS and CDR2 is SASEGT in the germline V gene. The CDR3 sequence is 16 residues long. The V segment lost 2 bases and the J segment 5 bases; nucleotides outside the gene matches: 5.

The chain uses TRBV10-3 and TRBJ1-2; 7 bases line up with TRBD1. Germline CDR1 is ENHRY and CDR2 is SYGVKD. The CDR3 length is 15 residues. V lost 5 bases, J lost 8 bases, and 14 bases stayed unmatched. CDR3 sequence: CAISSIDREIQGYTF. As DNA, the CDR3 is TGTGCCATCAGTTCTATAGACAGGGAGATTCAGGGCTACACCTTC.

The chain has TRBV5-1 and TRBJ2-6; no firm D call. Germline lookup yields CDR1 SGHRS and CDR2 YFSETQ. Trimming removed 4 bases from V and 1 base from J, with 6 bases in between. This CDR3 has 14 amino acids. The CDR3 protein is CASSPTSGANVLTF. The DNA for the CDR3 is TGCGCCAGCAGCCCCACATCTGGGGCCAACGTCCTGACTTTC.

V and J are TRBV5-8 and TRBJ1-5, with 9 bases aligning to TRBD1. CDR3 length equals 13 residues. V dropped 4 bases and J dropped 5; count of bases not matched to a gene: 1. Germline V gene lookup returns CDR1 SGHTS and CDR2 YDEGEE. The CDR3 nucleotides are TGTGCCAGCAGCAGGGACAGGGATCAGCCCCAGCATTTT. Protein: CASSRDRDQPQHF.

This clone has a single count. The CDR3 DNA reads as TGCGCCAGCAGTGAGTCTGGTAGCGACACCGGGGAGCTGTTTTTT. This translates into CASSESGSDTGELFF. V is TRBV10-1 and J is TRBJ2-2, with D tentatively TRBD2 (5 bases). The germline CDR1 and CDR2 sequences are WNHNN and SYGVQD (reference sequence). The CDR3 runs 15 residues. Trimming stripped 0 bases from V and 3 bases from J, with 8 bases between.

This chain joins TRBV5-5 and TRBJ1-2; 8 bases agree with TRBD1. V dropped 3 bases and J dropped 4; count of bases not matched to a gene: 2. In germline, CDR1 is SGHKS, CDR2 YYEKEE (reference sequence). This CDR3 spans 13 amino acids. CDR3 sequence (DNA): TGTGCCAGCAGCTGGACAGGGCTCTATGGCTACACCTTC. It yields the protein CASSWTGLYGYTF. The full variable domain, with the rest looked up from reference TRBV5-5 and TRBJ1-2, is DAGVTQSPTHLIKTRGQQVTLRCSPISGHKSVSWYQQVLGQGPQFIFQYYEKEERGRGNFPDRFSARQFPNYSSELNVNALLLGDSALYLCASSWTGLYGYTFGSGTRLTVV.

The rearrangement joins TRBV5-4 to TRBJ2-3, with 13 nucleotides matching TRBD2. Unmatched junction bases numbered 9, after V lost 1 base and J lost 7 bases. The germline V gene encodes CDR1 SGHNT and CDR2 YYREEE (reference sequence). This CDR3 contains 17 residues. The CDR3 DNA reads as TGTGCCAGCAGCTTGCCCACCGGGACTAGCGGGGTAAATACGCAGTATTTT. Translated: CASSLPTGTSGVNTQYF.

V is TRBV2 and J is TRBJ1-2, with TRBD1 matching over 8 bases. The CDR3 consists of 17 residues. Unmatched junction bases numbered 12, after V lost 2 bases and J lost 4 bases. Germline loops: CDR1 SNHLY, CDR2 FYNNEI. CDR3 residues: CASSEFWAGGSSYGYTF. DNA of the CDR3: TGTGCCAGCAGTGAATTTTGGGCAGGGGGCTCCTCCTATGGCTACACCTTC. The variable domain in full, with the rest retrieved from reference TRBV2 and TRBJ1-2, is EPEVTQTPSHQVTQMGQEVILRCVPISNHLYFYWYRQILGQKVEFLVSFYNNEISEKSEIFDDQFSVERPDGSNFTLKIRSTKLEDSAMYFCASSEFWAGGSSYGYTFGSGTRLTVV.

The V and J genes are TRBV27 and TRBJ1-5; TRBD1 aligns across 7 bases. V dropped 5 bases and J dropped 3; count of bases not matched to a gene: 7. Germline lookup yields CDR1 MNHEY and CDR2 SMNVEV (reference sequence). The CDR3 is 15 amino acids. CDR3 residues: CASSITGDDNQPQHF. CDR3 DNA sequence: TGTGCCAGCAGTATTACAGGGGACGACAATCAGCCCCAGCATTTT.

V gene TRBV9 combines with J gene TRBJ2-2, with 8 bases lining up with TRBD2. The CDR3 is 16 residues long. V lost 1 base to trimming and J lost 1 base; unmatched junction nucleotides: 3. CDR1 is SGDLS, CDR2 YYNGEE, per germline. The CDR3 loop reads CASSVQAGGNTGELFF. The CDR3 DNA reads as TGTGCCAGCAGCGTACAGGCGGGAGGGAACACCGGGGAGCTGTTTTTT.

The J gene is TRBJ2-7, the V gene TRBV2; 7 bases are shared with TRBD1. Unmatched junction bases numbered 9, after V lost 4 bases and J lost 3 bases. The germline gives CDR1 SNHLY, CDR2 FYNNEI. The CDR3 sequence is 15 residues long. CDR3: CASSVLAGGNYEQYF. CDR3 nucleotide sequence: TGTGCCAGCAGTGTTTTGGCAGGGGGTAACTACGAGCAGTACTTC.

This chain connects TRBV6-1 to TRBJ2-3; D ambiguous. Germline assignment: CDR1 MNHNS and CDR2 SASEGT. The V gene lost 1 base and the J gene lost 1 base, with 12 bases spanning the gap. The CDR3 consists of 16 residues. In DNA, the CDR3 is TGTGCCAGCAGTGAAGAGGTGCGGTTGCGCACAGATACGCAGTATTTT. Its protein product is CASSEEVRLRTDTQYF.

This chain uses TRBV7-2 with TRBJ2-2; 14 bases are shared with TRBD2. Per the germline V gene, CDR1 is SGHTA and CDR2 is FQGNSA. CDR3 length equals 18 residues. Trimming at V came to 3 bases and at J to 4 bases, leaving 7 bases not matched to a gene. The CDR3 loop reads CASSFSFGTSGSTGELFF. CDR3 bases: TGTGCCAGCAGCTTTAGCTTCGGGACTAGCGGGAGCACCGGGGAGCTGTTTTTT.

There are a few counts of this clone. This chain links TRBV4-1 with TRBJ1-1, with 8 bases identical to TRBD1. V gave up 1 base and J gave up 7 bases; unmatched junction bases: 17. CDR3 size: 18 residues. The germline V gene has CDR1 MGHRA and CDR2 YSYEKL. Written as DNA, the CDR3 is TGCGCCAGCAGCCAAGCAAGGGGTAGACAGGGGATAATTAATGAAGCTTTCTTT. Its protein product is CASSQARGRQGIINEAFF.

V gene TRBV2 combines with J gene TRBJ2-7, with D uncertain. This CDR3 contains 13 residues. The germline V gene encodes CDR1 SNHLY and CDR2 FYNNEI. The V gene lost 7 bases and the J gene lost 7 bases, with 17 bases spanning the gap. DNA for the CDR3: TGTGCCAGCACCATAACCGGTCCCGGGGAGCAGTACTTC. Translation: CASTITGPGEQYF.

The chain is built from TRBV5-4 and TRBJ2-7; 11 bases are shared with TRBD1. Germline lookup yields CDR1 SGHNT and CDR2 YYREEE (reference sequence). The CDR3 consists of 16 residues. V shed 2 bases and J 2 bases; nucleotides not matched to a gene: 6. The CDR3 is CASSFMGQGGAYEQYF. The CDR3 coding sequence is TGTGCCAGCAGCTTTATGGGACAGGGGGGAGCCTACGAGCAGTACTTC.

The rearrangement joins TRBV6-7 to TRBJ2-5, with a possible D match to TRBD2 (6 bases). TRBV6-7 counts as an open reading frame of uncertain function. The CDR3 is 16 amino acids. The V end was cut by 2 bases, the J end by 1 base, with 14 bases between. CDR3 DNA sequence: TGTGCCAGCAGTTACCGCCTGGGACTTACCCAAGAGACCCAGTACTTC. Its translation is CASSYRLGLTQETQYF.

The chain is built from TRBV6-6 and TRBJ2-7; D is perhaps TRBD1 (5 bases). The length of the CDR3 is 14 residues. Trimming stripped 6 bases from V and 3 bases from J, with 15 bases between. CDR1 and CDR2 from the germline V gene are MNHNY and SVGAGI (reference sequence). CDR3 nucleotide sequence: TGTGCCAGCAGGGCTGGGCAGGGCCGCTACGAGCAGTACTTC. Its translation: CASRAGQGRYEQYF.

The rearrangement links TRBV5-5 to TRBJ2-6; possible D gene TRBD2, 5 bases. V was shortened by 0 bases and J by 2 bases, with 6 bases between the two germline ends. The CDR3 is 15 amino acids. Looked up from germline, CDR1 is SGHKS and CDR2 is YYEKEE (reference sequence). The CDR3 coding sequence is TGTGCCAGCAGCTTGGAGGGAGCTGGGGCCAACGTCCTGACTTTC. It encodes CASSLEGAGANVLTF.

The CDR3 nucleotides are TGTGCCAGCAGCCCCACGGACACCTTCCATGGCTACACCTTC. Protein sequence: CASSPTDTFHGYTF. The J gene is TRBJ1-2, the V gene TRBV9; a weak D match, TRBD1 (5 bases). This CDR3 has 14 residues. V lost 4 bases and J 6 bases, leaving 16 bases between the germline ends. CDR1 SGDLS and CDR2 YYNGEE come from the germline V gene.

This clone has just one count. The chain couples TRBV25-1 to TRBJ1-5; D gene ambiguous. Trimming pared 3 bases from V and 2 bases from J, leaving 2 bases between. Germline V CDR1 and CDR2: MGHDK, SYGVNS. This CDR3 spans 12 amino acids. CDR3 DNA: TGTGCCAGCAGTGACGGCAATCAGCCCCAGCATTTT. Its translation: CASSDGNQPQHF.

The V gene is TRBV5-1, the J gene TRBJ2-1; TRBD2 might be the D (6 bases). In germline, CDR1 is SGHRS, CDR2 YFSETQ. Trimming removed 1 base from V and 0 bases from J, with 11 bases in between. CDR3 length equals 16 residues. In nucleotides, the CDR3 is TGCGCCAGCAGCTTGTATGCCGGGGGCTCCTACAATGAGCAGTTCTTC. It yields the protein CASSLYAGGSYNEQFF.